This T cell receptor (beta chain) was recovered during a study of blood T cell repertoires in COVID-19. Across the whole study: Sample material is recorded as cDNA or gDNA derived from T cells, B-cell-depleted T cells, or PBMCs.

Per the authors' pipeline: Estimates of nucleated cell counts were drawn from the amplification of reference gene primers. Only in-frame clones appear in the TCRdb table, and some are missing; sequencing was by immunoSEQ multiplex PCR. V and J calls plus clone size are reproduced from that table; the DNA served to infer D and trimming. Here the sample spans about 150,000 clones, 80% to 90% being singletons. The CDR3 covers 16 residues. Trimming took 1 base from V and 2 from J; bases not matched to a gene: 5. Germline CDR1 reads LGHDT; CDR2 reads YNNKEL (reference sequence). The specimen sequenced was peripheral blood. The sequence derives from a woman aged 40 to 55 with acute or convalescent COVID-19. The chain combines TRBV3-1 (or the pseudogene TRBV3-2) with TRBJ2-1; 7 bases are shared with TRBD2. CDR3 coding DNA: TGTGCCAGCAGCCAAGCCGGCGGGGGAACCTACAATGAGCAGTTCTTC. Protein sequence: CASSQAGGGTYNEQFF.